This passage covers 31 T cell receptor beta chains from one sample sequenced in a study of long-term antiretroviral therapy in people with HIV. It was version v3.0 of the immunoSEQ assay that was run at survey level. Using immunoSEQ multiplex PCR, the repertoire was profiled, and TCRdb retains in-frame clones only, with some absent. The sample carries some 23,000 clones, 88% recorded once. The sample was unsorted PBMCs, taken more than 4.3 years after starting antiretroviral therapy. The receptors originated from a man aged 30 to 45 with HIV.

CDR3 bases: TGTGCCAGCAGCTTTAGCGGGGGTAACTACGAGCAGTACTTC. Its translation is CASSFSGGNYEQYF. The chain is built from TRBV11-2 and TRBJ2-7; TRBD2 agrees at 9 bases. The CDR3 sequence is 14 residues long. The germline V gene has CDR1 SGHAT and CDR2 FQNNGV. The ends lost 3 bases at V and 3 bases at J; junction bases unmatched: 3.

This clone was recorded only once. The V and J genes are TRBV5-6 and TRBJ2-1; 10 nucleotides agree with TRBD1. Germline V lookup: CDR1 SGHDT, CDR2 YYEEEE. The CDR3 is 16 residues long. The junction had 6 bases not matched to a gene; V was cut back by 0 bases and J by 6 bases. CDR3 loop: CASSLGTGTGANEQFF. The DNA of the CDR3 is TGTGCCAGCAGCTTGGGAACCGGGACAGGGGCCAATGAGCAGTTCTTC.

The rearrangement joins TRBV7-3 to TRBJ1-1, with a possible D match to TRBD1 (6 bases). The CDR3 runs to 17 residues. From germline, CDR1 is SGHTA and CDR2 FQGTGA. Trimming took 5 bases from V and 0 from J, leaving 19 bases between them. CDR3 DNA sequence: TGTGCCAGCAGCCCGAATGGACAGACTCCAATGAACACTGAAGCTTTCTTT. Translation: CASSPNGQTPMNTEAFF.

V and J are TRBV4-3 and TRBJ2-1; TRBD2 aligns across 13 bases. Germline trimming cut 4 bases from V and 8 bases from J; bases unmatched to any gene: 8. The germline V gene has CDR1 LGHNA and CDR2 YSLEER. The CDR3 is 16 residues long. CDR3 DNA sequence: TGCGCCAGCAGCCGCGGACTAGCGGGGGATTTTCATGAGCAGTTCTTC. Translated: CASSRGLAGDFHEQFF.

This chain links TRBV7-2 with TRBJ1-1; TRBD1 agrees at 8 bases. The V gene's germline CDR1 is SGHTA and CDR2 FQGNSA. The CDR3 runs to 16 residues. V shed 5 bases, J shed 0 bases, and the junction held 8 bases outside the gene matches. In DNA, the CDR3 is TGTGCCAGCAGCCCTTATCAGGGGGCAATGAACACTGAAGCTTTCTTT. Its translation: CASSPYQGAMNTEAFF.

This clone was counted a single time. The rearrangement joins TRBV7-9 to TRBJ2-5; tentative D call: TRBD1 (7 bases). This CDR3 contains 14 residues. Germline V lookup: CDR1 SEHNR, CDR2 FQNEAQ (reference sequence). V was shortened by 3 bases and J by 4 bases, with 12 bases between the two germline ends. The CDR3 is CASSLNRGGETQYF. The CDR3 nucleotides read TGTGCCAGCAGCTTGAACAGGGGAGGAGAGACCCAGTACTTC.

The gene calls are TRBV6-1 and TRBJ1-2; D is undetermined. The CDR3 is 13 residues long. Germline-derived CDR1 and CDR2 are MNHNS and SASEGT. V lost 6 bases to trimming and J lost 0 bases, with 8 bases between them. This CDR3 is CASRESANYGYTF. CDR3 sequence (DNA): TGTGCCAGCAGGGAGAGCGCTAACTATGGCTACACCTTC.

In nucleotides, the CDR3 is TGCGCCAGCAGCTTTGGGGGGACAACGACCTACGAGCAGTACTTC. This codes for CASSFGGTTTYEQYF. The rearrangement uses TRBV5-1 and TRBJ2-7, with D perhaps being TRBD1 or TRBD2 (6 bases each). From germline, CDR1 is SGHRS and CDR2 YFSETQ. The length of the CDR3 is 15 residues. The V end lost 2 bases, the J end lost 2 bases, and 14 bases lay between the germline ends.

This sequence joins TRBV6-6 and TRBJ2-3, with TRBD1 matching 9 bases. There are 16 residues in the CDR3. Trimming at V came to 2 bases and at J to 5 bases, leaving 8 bases not matched to a gene. Germline V lookup: CDR1 MNHNY, CDR2 SVGAGI (reference sequence). CDR3 loop: CASSYPPDRGIDTQYF. The CDR3, as DNA: TGTGCCAGCAGTTACCCGCCGGACAGGGGAATAGATACGCAGTATTTT.

V gene TRBV27 combines with J gene TRBJ2-7, with 7 bases fitting TRBD1. The CDR3 runs 12 residues. Germline V gives CDR1 MNHEY, CDR2 SMNVEV (reference sequence). V trimming: 6 bases; J trimming: 1 base; junction bases outside the gene matches: 0. The CDR3 protein is CASRDRSYEQYF. DNA of the CDR3: TGTGCCAGCAGGGACAGGTCCTACGAGCAGTACTTC.

The chain is built from TRBV19 and TRBJ1-1; no reliable D call. The CDR3 has 13 residues. Trimming stripped 6 bases from V and 2 bases from J, with 10 bases between. Per germline, CDR1 LNHDA and CDR2 SQIVND (reference sequence). The CDR3 DNA reads as TGTGCCAGTAGATCGATCTCTAACACTGAAGCTTTCTTT. The encoded protein is CASRSISNTEAFF.

The CDR3 sequence: CASSRAGTGDEQYF. The DNA for the CDR3 is TGTGCCAGCAGCCGAGCCGGGACAGGGGACGAGCAGTACTTC. The chain carries TRBV7-8 and TRBJ2-7, with 10 bases matching TRBD1. Germline trimming cut 5 bases from V and 5 bases from J; bases unmatched to any gene: 6. CDR1 SGHVS and CDR2 FQNEAQ come from the germline V gene. CDR3 length: 14 amino acids.

This rearrangement joins TRBV19 to TRBJ1-5; D gene unclear. V was shortened by 0 bases and J by 4 bases, with 10 bases between the two germline ends. The germline V gene has CDR1 LNHDA and CDR2 SQIVND (reference sequence). The CDR3 runs 15 residues. This CDR3 is CASSIDGAANQPQHF. The CDR3 nucleotides are TGTGCCAGTAGTATAGATGGAGCCGCTAATCAGCCCCAGCATTTT.

V usage is TRBV5-4 and J usage is TRBJ1-4; D is ambiguous. Germline values: CDR1 SGHNT, CDR2 YYREEE (reference sequence). This CDR3 contains 14 residues. Trimming cost V 1 base and J 4 bases, with 8 bases left between them. CDR3 in DNA: TGTGCCAGCAGCTTGTCGGGGTTTAATGAAAAACTGTTTTTT. Protein product: CASSLSGFNEKLFF.

The chain carries TRBV7-8 and TRBJ2-7; D perhaps matches TRBD2 (6 bases). This CDR3 has 17 residues. Germline CDR1 is SGHVS and CDR2 is FQNEAQ. The V end was cut by 5 bases, the J end by 0 bases, with 20 bases between. The CDR3 region is CASSRRRAGLLSYEQYF. CDR3 nucleotide sequence: TGTGCCAGCAGCCGCCGCCGAGCGGGTCTACTCTCCTACGAGCAGTACTTC.

In this sample, this clone turned up a few times. The V and J genes are TRBV7-9 and TRBJ2-1; 11 bases line up with TRBD2. Trimming took 0 bases from V and 10 from J; bases not matched to a gene: 17. The CDR3 totals 19 residues. Germline CDR1 SEHNR, CDR2 FQNEAQ (reference sequence). The CDR3, as DNA: TGTGCCAGCAGCTTAGCGGCTGCCACTAGCGGGAGAAGGGGACGGGAGCAGTTCTTC. It specifies CASSLAAATSGRRGREQFF.

Only a few counts were recorded for this clone. J is TRBJ2-7 and V is TRBV7-9, with 9 bases lining up with TRBD2. This CDR3 has 16 residues. Per the germline V gene, CDR1 is SEHNR and CDR2 is FQNEAQ (reference sequence). Unmatched junction bases numbered 8, after V lost 2 bases and J lost 3 bases. CDR3 bases: TGTGCCAGCAGCTTACCAATTAGCGGGAGAAGCTACGAGCAGTACTTC. Encoded protein: CASSLPISGRSYEQYF.

The rearrangement joins TRBV2 to TRBJ1-5; tentative D call: TRBD1 (5 bases). The CDR3 spans 13 residues. The V gene lost 7 bases and the J gene lost 4 bases, with 11 bases spanning the gap. CDR1 SNHLY and CDR2 FYNNEI come from the germline V gene. DNA of the CDR3: TGTGCCAGCACAAGGGACGGTAATCAGCCCCAGCATTTT. Translation: CASTRDGNQPQHF.

This clone came up once. This chain uses TRBV30 with TRBJ2-7, with TRBD1 as a possible D gene (6 bases). The V and J ends lost 4 bases and 3 bases respectively, with 13 bases between them. The CDR3 sequence is 13 residues long. Germline V gene lookup returns CDR1 GTSNPN and CDR2 SVGIG (reference sequence). The CDR3 coding sequence is TGTGCCTGGACCAACTTGGACAGCTACGAGCAGTACTTC. Amino acids: CAWTNLDSYEQYF.

This clone was seen only once. The chain uses TRBV5-1 and TRBJ1-3, with D possibly matching TRBD1 (6 bases). This CDR3 comprises 14 residues. Germline CDR1 is SGHRS and CDR2 is YFSETQ. The V end lost 4 bases, the J end lost 2 bases, and 10 bases lay between the germline ends. CDR3 sequence reads: CASSQGGAGNTIYF. CDR3 bases: TGCGCCAGCAGCCAAGGGGGGGCTGGAAACACCATATATTTT.

The chain employs TRBV6-5 and TRBJ2-7, with D possibly called TRBD1 or TRBD2 (6 bases each). This CDR3 has 13 residues. Germline CDR1 reads MNHEY; CDR2 reads SVGAGI. V dropped 9 bases and J dropped 1 base, with 13 bases sitting between them. Written as DNA, the CDR3 is TGTGCCAGTAGCCGGGGGCCGTCCTACGAGCAGTACTTC. Translation gives CASSRGPSYEQYF.

The V gene is TRBV7-9, the J gene TRBJ2-7; 9 bases are shared with TRBD1. The ends lost 5 bases at V and 3 bases at J; junction bases unmatched: 5. Germline V gives CDR1 SEHNR, CDR2 FQNEAQ (reference sequence). CDR3 length equals 14 residues. The CDR3 is CASSAGTGSYEQYF. The CDR3, as DNA: TGTGCCAGCAGCGCCGGGACAGGGAGCTACGAGCAGTACTTC.

The chain couples TRBV19 to TRBJ1-4, with no clear D. The CDR3 has 15 residues. Between the trimmed V and J ends, which lost 3 bases and 8 bases, there was a span of 16 bases. Germline V gene lookup returns CDR1 LNHDA and CDR2 SQIVND (reference sequence). The CDR3 DNA is TGTGCCAGTAGTATCTCTGGGCCCCTAAGAGAAAAACTGTTTTTT. Encoded protein: CASSISGPLREKLFF.

The rearrangement joins TRBV18 to TRBJ1-4; D ambiguous. This CDR3 is built from 14 residues. Trimming cost V 4 bases and J 0 bases, with 6 bases left between them. Germline values: CDR1 KGHSH, CDR2 LQKENI. CDR3 in DNA: TGTGCCAGCTCACGCACTGCAACTAATGAAAAACTGTTTTTT. Translating it yields CASSRTATNEKLFF.

The chain combines TRBV4-3 with TRBJ2-5; no reliable D call. Trimming took 0 bases from V and 5 from J, leaving 13 bases between them. CDR1 is LGHNA and CDR2 is YSLEER in the germline V gene. The CDR3 runs 15 residues. This chain's CDR3 is CASSQDLGGRETQYF. In DNA, the CDR3 is TGCGCCAGCAGCCAAGATTTAGGCGGTAGGGAGACCCAGTACTTC.

The V call is TRBV5-1, the J call TRBJ1-1; D unclear. This CDR3 has 14 residues. Germline V lookup: CDR1 SGHRS, CDR2 YFSETQ. Trimming pared 0 bases from V and 1 base from J, leaving 7 bases between. CDR3 residues: CASSLVSENTEAFF. CDR3 DNA: TGCGCCAGCAGCTTGGTTTCAGAGAACACTGAAGCTTTCTTT. Full variable domain (remainder filled in from reference TRBV5-1 and TRBJ1-1): KAGVTQTPRYLIKTRGQQVTLSCSPISGHRSVSWYQQTPGQGLQFLFEYFSETQRNKGNFPGRFSGRQFSNSRSEMNVSTLELGDSALYLCASSLVSENTEAFFGQGTRLTVV.

This clone was recorded once. The chain has TRBV15 and TRBJ2-7; the D gene could be TRBD1 or TRBD2 (6 bases each). V lost 0 bases and J 7 bases, leaving 16 bases between the germline ends. This CDR3 has 15 residues. The germline V gene encodes CDR1 LNHNV and CDR2 YYDKDF (reference sequence). CDR3 nucleotide sequence: TGTGCCACCAGCAGAGATTTAGCGGTCCAGGGGGAGCAGTACTTC. It codes for CATSRDLAVQGEQYF.

The CDR3, as DNA: TGTGCCATCAGTCCGGACAGGGGCGACACCGGGGAGCTGTTTTTT. This codes for CAISPDRGDTGELFF. V is TRBV10-3 and J is TRBJ2-2; 9 nucleotides align to TRBD1. The J segment lost 3 bases and the V segment lost 5 bases, leaving 4 bases of the junction unmatched. The CDR3 runs to 15 residues. Germline V gene sequence: CDR1 ENHRY, CDR2 SYGVKD.

This chain uses TRBV5-4 with TRBJ2-3; TRBD2 is a possible D gene (5 bases). The CDR3 totals 16 residues. Germline V gives CDR1 SGHNT, CDR2 YYREEE (reference sequence). The germline V and J ends were trimmed by 4 bases and 4 bases, with 19 bases remaining between them. The CDR3 sequence is CASSPRAEAVSDTQYF. The CDR3 nucleotides read TGTGCCAGCAGCCCCCGGGCGGAGGCAGTTTCAGATACGCAGTATTTT.

V is TRBV6-4 and J is TRBJ2-1; 9 nucleotides align to TRBD1. The CDR3 contains 14 residues. Germline CDR1 MRHNA, CDR2 SNTAGT. V lost 10 bases and J lost 7; bases outside the gene matches: 11. The DNA for the CDR3 is TGTGCCACCAGAACAGGGGGCGCAGGAAATGAGCAGTTCTTC. Encoded protein: CATRTGGAGNEQFF.

The chain has TRBV19 and TRBJ2-2, with 7 bases identical to TRBD1. The junction had 7 bases not matched to a gene; V was cut back by 2 bases and J by 4 bases. This CDR3 region has 16 residues. Germline values: CDR1 LNHDA, CDR2 SQIVND (reference sequence). The CDR3 DNA reads as TGTGCCAGTAGTATATTGGGGACAGCTGTCACCGGGGAGCTGTTTTTT. The encoded protein is CASSILGTAVTGELFF.